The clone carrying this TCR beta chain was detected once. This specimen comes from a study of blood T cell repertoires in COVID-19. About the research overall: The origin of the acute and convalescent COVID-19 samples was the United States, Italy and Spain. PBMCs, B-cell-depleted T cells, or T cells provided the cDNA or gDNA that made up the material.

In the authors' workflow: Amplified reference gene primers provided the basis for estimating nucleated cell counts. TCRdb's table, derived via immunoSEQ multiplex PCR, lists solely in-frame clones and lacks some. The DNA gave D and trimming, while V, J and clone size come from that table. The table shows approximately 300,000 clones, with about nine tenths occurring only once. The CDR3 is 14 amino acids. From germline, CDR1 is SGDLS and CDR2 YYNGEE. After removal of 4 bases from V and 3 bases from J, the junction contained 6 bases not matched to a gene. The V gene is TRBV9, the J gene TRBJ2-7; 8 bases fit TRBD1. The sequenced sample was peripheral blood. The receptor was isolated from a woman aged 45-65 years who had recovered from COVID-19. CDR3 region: CASSPGQDLYEQYF. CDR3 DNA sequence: TGTGCCAGCAGCCCGGGACAGGACCTCTACGAGCAGTACTTC.